These 29 T cell receptor beta chains were all obtained from the same sample, sequenced in a study of T cell changes during pregnancy in multiple sclerosis. Generated by immunoSEQ multiplex PCR, the TCRdb table keeps only in-frame clones and is missing some. The sample has some 77,000 clones, roughly 92% seen once; the top ten hold around 0.2%. Specimen: CD4+ T cells from peripheral blood mononuclear cells, collected before pregnancy. The receptors derive from a female donor with multiple sclerosis, enrolled in a pregnancy study.

In nucleotides, the CDR3 is TGTGCCAGTAGGGGCCCGGGGAGGGCTGAAGCTTTCTTT. It yields the protein CASRGPGRAEAFF. J is TRBJ1-1 and V is TRBV19; D is undetermined. This CDR3 comprises 13 residues. V lost 6 bases and J 6 bases, leaving 14 bases between the germline ends. Per germline, CDR1 LNHDA and CDR2 SQIVND (reference sequence).

The chain uses TRBV7-2 and TRBJ2-1; 12 nucleotides match TRBD2. CDR3 length: 15 amino acids. In germline, CDR1 is SGHTA, CDR2 FQGNSA. J lost 6 bases, V lost 2 bases, and 2 bases had no gene match. CDR3 DNA sequence: TGTGCCAGCAGCTTAACTAGCGGGAGGTTCAATGAGCAGTTCTTC. Encoded protein: CASSLTSGRFNEQFF.

V is TRBV6-5 and J is TRBJ2-1; 7 bases map to TRBD2. After removal of 6 bases from V and 8 bases from J, the junction contained 1 base not matched to a gene. The germline V gene encodes CDR1 MNHEY and CDR2 SVGAGI. The CDR3 loop spans 11 amino acids. CDR3 residues: CASSREDEQFF. CDR3 nucleotide sequence: TGTGCCAGCAGCCGGGAGGATGAGCAGTTCTTC.

The gene calls are TRBV9 and TRBJ2-7; D ambiguous. The V end was cut by 3 bases, the J end by 2 bases, with 12 bases between. The CDR3 spans 14 residues. Germline V gives CDR1 SGDLS, CDR2 YYNGEE. CDR3 nucleotide sequence: TGTGCCAGCAGCGCCGCCAGTGTACCCTACGAGCAGTACTTC. Translation gives CASSAASVPYEQYF.

V and J are TRBV30 and TRBJ1-2; 7 bases line up with TRBD1. The CDR3 length is 11 residues. CDR1 is GTSNPN, CDR2 SVGIG, per germline (reference sequence). After removal of 3 bases from V and 9 bases from J, the junction contained 4 bases not matched to a gene. The CDR3 region has the DNA TGTGCCTGGAGGGAGGGACAGAGCTACACCTTC. Translated, it gives CAWREGQSYTF.

This clone was counted a single time. V gene TRBV7-2 combines with J gene TRBJ2-2, with 8 bases lining up with TRBD1. CDR1 is SGHTA, CDR2 FQGNSA, per germline. The V segment lost 5 bases and the J segment 3 bases; nucleotides outside the gene matches: 8. The length of the CDR3 is 16 residues. DNA of the CDR3: TGTGCCAGCAGCCCGAGGACAGGGATGTACACCGGGGAGCTGTTTTTT. Protein product: CASSPRTGMYTGELFF.

V usage is TRBV5-1 and J usage is TRBJ2-3; weak D call: TRBD2 (6 bases). Germline loops: CDR1 SGHRS, CDR2 YFSETQ. This CDR3 is 15 amino acids long. V lost 4 bases to trimming and J lost 0 bases, with 12 bases between them. This chain's CDR3 is CASSLDYPSTDTQYF. DNA of the CDR3: TGCGCCAGCAGCCTGGACTACCCTAGCACAGATACGCAGTATTTT.

The chain recombines TRBV6-1 with TRBJ2-5, with 9 bases identical to TRBD2. CDR3 length equals 14 residues. The V gene's germline CDR1 is MNHNS and CDR2 SASEGT. Germline trimming cut 7 bases from V and 1 base from J; bases unmatched to any gene: 4. This CDR3 reads CASTGLASQETQYF. DNA of the CDR3: TGTGCCAGCACCGGACTAGCGTCCCAAGAGACCCAGTACTTC.

The rearrangement joins TRBV4-1 to TRBJ1-5; no firm D call. V was trimmed by 1 base and J by 2 bases, leaving 9 bases between them. This CDR3 has 15 residues. Germline CDR1 is MGHRA and CDR2 is YSYEKL. CDR3 in DNA: TGCGCCAGCAGCCAAGTCCCCTCAGGCAATCAGCCCCAGCATTTT. Protein product: CASSQVPSGNQPQHF.

V is TRBV29-1 and J is TRBJ2-1; possibly TRBD2 for D (6 bases). V shed 3 bases and J shed 9 bases, with 15 bases lying between them. The CDR3 is made up of 13 amino acids. Germline V gene data show CDR1 as SQVTM and CDR2 as ANQGSEA. CDR3 sequence reads: CSVDGRGFGEQFF. For the CDR3, the DNA is TGCAGCGTTGATGGCCGGGGGTTCGGTGAGCAGTTCTTC.

The CDR3 is CASSPGQGAHQPQHF. CDR3 DNA: TGTGCCAGCAGCCCCGGGCAGGGGGCTCACCAGCCCCAGCATTTT. J is TRBJ1-5 and V is TRBV7-9; 8 nucleotides line up with TRBD1. Germline CDR1 reads SEHNR; CDR2 reads FQNEAQ (reference sequence). V was pared by 5 bases and J by 7 bases, with 10 bases of the junction left unmatched. The CDR3 is made up of 15 amino acids.

The rearrangement uses TRBV7-8 and TRBJ2-7; tentative D call: TRBD1 (6 bases). Germline V gives CDR1 SGHVS, CDR2 FQNEAQ. Trimming stripped 4 bases from V and 0 bases from J, with 16 bases between. CDR3 length: 16 residues. The CDR3 DNA reads TGTGCCAGCAGCTCAATTTCGGGACATCCCTCCTACGAGCAGTACTTC. Encoded protein: CASSSISGHPSYEQYF.

The sample holds a few counts of this clone. The V gene is TRBV19, the J gene TRBJ1-2, with 8 bases that match TRBD1. The CDR3 is 13 residues long. Looked up from germline, CDR1 is LNHDA and CDR2 is SQIVND (reference sequence). The trim removed 5 bases at V and 7 bases at J, leaving 6 bases unmatched. CDR3 sequence: CASSPLDRAGYTF. CDR3 nucleotides: TGTGCCAGTAGTCCGTTGGACAGGGCTGGCTACACCTTC.

This clone was observed a handful of times. The chain carries TRBV28 and TRBJ1-3; a possible D gene is TRBD1 (5 bases). This CDR3 comprises 13 residues. V was shortened by 10 bases and J by 0 bases, with 10 bases between the two germline ends. CDR1 MDHEN and CDR2 SYDVKM come from the germline V gene. The CDR3 loop is CAIGHFSGNTIYF. CDR3 bases: TGTGCCATCGGACACTTCTCTGGAAACACCATATATTTT.

This clone was observed a few times. The V gene is TRBV18, the J gene TRBJ1-1; TRBD1 matches at 9 bases. V gave up 6 bases and J gave up 3 bases; unmatched junction bases: 17. Germline V gene sequence: CDR1 KGHSH, CDR2 LQKENI. The CDR3 covers 18 residues. CDR3 nucleotide sequence: TGTGCCAGCTCCCGCTGGGGGACAGGGAACCTCCTGGACACTGAAGCTTTCTTT. This codes for CASSRWGTGNLLDTEAFF.

The V gene is TRBV10-3, the J gene TRBJ1-5, with D unresolved. This CDR3 contains 13 residues. Trimming left V 7 bases short and J 4 bases short, with 11 bases between. CDR1 is ENHRY and CDR2 is SYGVKD in the germline V gene. This CDR3 reads CAINREVNQPQHF. As DNA, the CDR3 is TGTGCCATCAATAGGGAGGTAAATCAGCCCCAGCATTTT.

The gene calls are TRBV7-2 and TRBJ1-1; possible D gene TRBD1, 5 bases. V gave up 2 bases and J gave up 0 bases, with 19 bases separating them. CDR1 SGHTA and CDR2 FQGNSA come from the germline V gene. The CDR3 totals 18 residues. CDR3 nucleotide sequence: TGTGCCAGCAGCTTAATGTATCCGGGACTCCCTTTGAACACTGAAGCTTTCTTT. Protein product: CASSLMYPGLPLNTEAFF.

The chain uses TRBV6-1 and TRBJ1-1, with TRBD1 matching 9 bases. V dropped 7 bases and J dropped 0; count of bases not matched to a gene: 6. Germline V gene sequence: CDR1 MNHNS, CDR2 SASEGT. This CDR3 is 15 amino acids long. In DNA, the CDR3 is TGTGCCAGCAAAACAAACAGGGGGCTGAACACTGAAGCTTTCTTT. It translates to CASKTNRGLNTEAFF.

V gene TRBV5-4 combines with J gene TRBJ1-2; D gene uncertain. Trimming removed 0 bases at V and 1 base at J, with 4 bases between. Germline loops: CDR1 SGHNT, CDR2 YYREEE (reference sequence). The CDR3 length is 13 residues. The CDR3 loop is CASSLDSNYGYTF. The CDR3 region has the DNA TGTGCCAGCAGCTTGGACAGTAACTATGGCTACACCTTC.

J is TRBJ1-2 and V is TRBV18; D not certain. In germline, CDR1 is KGHSH, CDR2 LQKENI. The CDR3 runs 12 residues. Trimming removed 3 bases from V and 1 base from J, with 3 bases in between. The CDR3 DNA is TGTGCCAGCTCACCCCTTAACTATGGCTACACCTTC. Translated: CASSPLNYGYTF.

The V call is TRBV6-5, the J call TRBJ2-5; the match to TRBD1 covers 7 bases. CDR1 and CDR2 (germline): MNHEY, SVGAGI. This CDR3 comprises 14 residues. V dropped 5 bases and J dropped 5; count of bases not matched to a gene: 8. CDR3: CASSRRQGRETQYF. CDR3 DNA sequence: TGTGCCAGCAGTCGGCGACAGGGTCGGGAGACCCAGTACTTC.

The chain links TRBV7-2 to TRBJ2-7; 8 bases are shared with TRBD2. Trimming removed 1 base from V and 3 bases from J; junction bases left unmatched: 5. CDR1 SGHTA and CDR2 FQGNSA come from the germline V gene. The CDR3 length is 15 residues. CDR3 DNA sequence: TGTGCCAGCAGCTTAGGGCCGGGGACTAGCTACGAGCAGTACTTC. This codes for CASSLGPGTSYEQYF.

The V call is TRBV2, the J call TRBJ1-6, with a weak D call TRBD1 (5 bases). Germline lookup yields CDR1 SNHLY and CDR2 FYNNEI. CDR3 length: 17 amino acids. Trimming cost V 4 bases and J 2 bases, with 15 bases left between them. The CDR3 protein is CASSGDSPGAYNSPLHF. The DNA for the CDR3 is TGTGCCAGCAGTGGGGACTCTCCAGGCGCCTATAATTCACCCCTCCACTTT.

The J gene is TRBJ1-4, the V gene TRBV19, with TRBD1 matching over 12 bases. V lost 10 bases to trimming and J lost 5 bases; unmatched junction nucleotides: 5. The CDR3 extends over 14 amino acids. CDR1 is LNHDA, CDR2 SQIVND, per germline (reference sequence). In nucleotides, the CDR3 is TGTGCCACCGGGACAGGGGGCTTCAATGAAAAACTGTTTTTT. Amino acids: CATGTGGFNEKLFF.

The V and J genes are TRBV5-5 and TRBJ1-2, with D tentatively TRBD1 (5 bases). Trimming left V 4 bases short and J 4 bases short, with 14 bases between. This CDR3 region has 14 residues. The V gene's germline CDR1 is SGHKS and CDR2 YYEKEE (reference sequence). In DNA, the CDR3 is TGTGCCAGCAGCCCGTCCCAGGGCTCCTATGGCTACACCTTC. Encoded protein: CASSPSQGSYGYTF. The entire variable domain, with the rest obtained from reference TRBV5-5 and TRBJ1-2, is as follows: DAGVTQSPTHLIKTRGQQVTLRCSPISGHKSVSWYQQVLGQGPQFIFQYYEKEERGRGNFPDRFSARQFPNYSSELNVNALLLGDSALYLCASSPSQGSYGYTFGSGTRLTVV.

This clone was seen only once. The V gene is TRBV6-6, the J gene TRBJ1-1; D is possibly TRBD1 (5 bases). Germline V gene data show CDR1 as MNHNY and CDR2 as SVGAGI (reference sequence). This CDR3 has 13 residues. Trimming removed 2 bases from V and 3 bases from J, with 7 bases in between. CDR3 sequence reads: CASSYRGDTEAFF. The DNA of the CDR3 is TGTGCCAGCAGTTACAGGGGCGACACTGAAGCTTTCTTT.

This clone was recorded only once. This chain uses TRBV10-1 with TRBJ2-5, with D hard to call. Germline V gene sequence: CDR1 WNHNN, CDR2 SYGVQD (reference sequence). The CDR3 is 13 amino acids. V lost 0 bases and J 10 bases, leaving 12 bases between the germline ends. CDR3 in DNA: TGCGCCAGCAGTGAGTCGATTATCGGTGACCAGTACTTC. This encodes CASSESIIGDQYF.

This sequence joins TRBV19 and TRBJ2-7; 8 bases are a match to TRBD1. Germline CDR1 and CDR2: LNHDA and SQIVND (reference sequence). V was clipped by 6 bases and J by 3 bases; unmatched bases: 4. The CDR3 contains 13 residues. CDR3 loop: CASSRQGNYEQYF. CDR3 bases: TGTGCCAGTAGCCGACAGGGGAACTACGAGCAGTACTTC. Full variable domain (missing parts from reference TRBV19 and TRBJ2-7): DGGITQSPKYLFRKEGQNVTLSCEQNLNHDAMYWYRQDPGQGLRLIYYSQIVNDFQKGDIAEGYSVSREKKESFPLTVTSAQKNPTAFYLCASSRQGNYEQYFGPGTRLTVT.

V usage is TRBV20-1 and J usage is TRBJ2-7; TRBD1 agrees at 8 bases. J lost 7 bases, V lost 8 bases, and 7 bases had no gene match. The CDR3 covers 11 residues. Germline V gene data show CDR1 as DFQATT and CDR2 as SNEGSKA (reference sequence). The DNA for the CDR3 is TGCAGTCGGCAGGGGGCTAAAGAGCAGTACTTC. Protein: CSRQGAKEQYF.